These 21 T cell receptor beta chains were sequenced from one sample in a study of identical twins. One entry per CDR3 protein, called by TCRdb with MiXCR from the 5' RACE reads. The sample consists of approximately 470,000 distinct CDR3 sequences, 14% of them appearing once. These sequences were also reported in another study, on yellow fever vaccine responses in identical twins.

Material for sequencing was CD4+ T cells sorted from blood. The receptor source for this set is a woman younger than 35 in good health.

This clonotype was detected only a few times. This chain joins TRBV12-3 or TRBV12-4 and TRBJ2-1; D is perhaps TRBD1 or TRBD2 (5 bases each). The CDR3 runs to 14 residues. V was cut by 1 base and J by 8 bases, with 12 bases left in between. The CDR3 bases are TGTGCCAGCAGTTTAGATGCCAGGGAGTATGAGCAGTTCTTC. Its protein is CASSLDAREYEQFF.

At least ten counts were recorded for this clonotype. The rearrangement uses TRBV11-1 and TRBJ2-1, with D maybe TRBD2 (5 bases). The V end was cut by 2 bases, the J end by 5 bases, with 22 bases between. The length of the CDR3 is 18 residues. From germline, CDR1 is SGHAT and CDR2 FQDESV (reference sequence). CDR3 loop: CASSLRVPTPLRDNEQFF. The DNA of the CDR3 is TGTGCCAGCAGCTTACGGGTCCCCACGCCTCTGAGGGACAATGAGCAGTTCTTC.

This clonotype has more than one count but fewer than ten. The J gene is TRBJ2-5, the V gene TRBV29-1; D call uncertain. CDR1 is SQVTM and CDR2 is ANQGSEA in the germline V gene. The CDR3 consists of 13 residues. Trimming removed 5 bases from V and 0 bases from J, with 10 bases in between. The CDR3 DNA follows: TGCAGCGTTCTCGGGCCCTACCAAGAGACCCAGTACTTC. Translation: CSVLGPYQETQYF.

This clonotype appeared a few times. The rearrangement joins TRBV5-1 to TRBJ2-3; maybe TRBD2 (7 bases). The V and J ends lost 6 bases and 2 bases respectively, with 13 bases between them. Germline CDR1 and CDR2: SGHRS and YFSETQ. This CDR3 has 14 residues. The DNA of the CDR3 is TGCGCCAGCAAGGGGGGGGGTGACACAGATACGCAGTATTTT. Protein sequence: CASKGGGDTDTQYF.

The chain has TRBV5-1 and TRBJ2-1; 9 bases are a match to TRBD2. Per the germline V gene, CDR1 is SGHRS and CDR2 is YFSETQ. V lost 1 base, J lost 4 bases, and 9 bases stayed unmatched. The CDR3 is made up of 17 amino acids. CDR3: CASSLRDSGSAYNEQFF. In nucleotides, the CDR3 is TGCGCCAGCAGCTTGCGTGATAGCGGGAGCGCATACAATGAGCAGTTCTTC.

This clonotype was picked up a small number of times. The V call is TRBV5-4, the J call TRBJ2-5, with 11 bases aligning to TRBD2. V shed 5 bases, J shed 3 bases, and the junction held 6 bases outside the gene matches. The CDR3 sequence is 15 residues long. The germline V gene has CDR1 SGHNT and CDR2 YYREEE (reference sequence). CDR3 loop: CASRPGTSGKETQYF. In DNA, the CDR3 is TGTGCCAGCAGACCCGGGACTAGCGGTAAAGAGACCCAGTACTTC. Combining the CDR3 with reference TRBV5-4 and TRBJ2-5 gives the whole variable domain ETGVTQSPTHLIKTRGQQVTLRCSSQSGHNTVSWYQQALGQGPQFIFQYYREEENGRGNFPPRFSGLQFPNYSSELNVNALELDDSALYLCASRPGTSGKETQYFGPGTRLLVL.

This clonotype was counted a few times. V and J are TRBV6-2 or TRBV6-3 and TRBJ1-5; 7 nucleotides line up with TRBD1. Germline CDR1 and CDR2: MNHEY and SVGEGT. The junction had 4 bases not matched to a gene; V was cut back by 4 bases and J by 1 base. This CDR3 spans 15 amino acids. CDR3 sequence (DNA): TGTGCCAGCAGTTTGGGACAGACGAGCAATCAGCCCCAGCATTTT. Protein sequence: CASSLGQTSNQPQHF.

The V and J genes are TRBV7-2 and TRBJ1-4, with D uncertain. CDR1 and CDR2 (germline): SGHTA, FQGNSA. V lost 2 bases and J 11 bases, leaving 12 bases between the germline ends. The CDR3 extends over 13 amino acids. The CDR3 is CASSLFKGEKLFF. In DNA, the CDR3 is TGTGCCAGCAGCTTATTTAAGGGAGAGAAACTGTTTTTT.

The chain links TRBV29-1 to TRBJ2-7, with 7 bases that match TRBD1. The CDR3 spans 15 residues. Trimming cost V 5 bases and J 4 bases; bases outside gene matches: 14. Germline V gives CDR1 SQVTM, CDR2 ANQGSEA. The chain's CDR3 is CSVPSPGTDLYEQYF. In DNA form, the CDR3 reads TGCAGCGTTCCTTCTCCCGGGACAGACCTTTACGAGCAGTACTTC.

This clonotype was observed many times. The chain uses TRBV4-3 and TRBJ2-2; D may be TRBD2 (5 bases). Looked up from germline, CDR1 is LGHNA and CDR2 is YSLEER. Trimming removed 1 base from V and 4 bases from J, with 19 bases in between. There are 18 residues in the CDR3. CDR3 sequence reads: CASSQAPRPREGTGELFF. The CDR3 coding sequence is TGCGCCAGCAGCCAAGCTCCCAGGCCCCGCGAGGGCACCGGGGAGCTGTTTTTT.

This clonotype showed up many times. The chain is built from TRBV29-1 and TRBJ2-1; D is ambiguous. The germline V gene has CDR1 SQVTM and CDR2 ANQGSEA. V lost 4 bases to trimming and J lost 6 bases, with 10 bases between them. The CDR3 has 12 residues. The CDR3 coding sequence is TGCAGCGTTGGTGGGCGGACCAATGAGCAGTTCTTC. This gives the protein CSVGGRTNEQFF.

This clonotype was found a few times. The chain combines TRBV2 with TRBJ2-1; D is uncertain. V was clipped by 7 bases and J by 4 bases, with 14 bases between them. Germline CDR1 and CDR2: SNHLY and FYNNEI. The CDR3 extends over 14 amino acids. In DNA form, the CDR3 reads TGTGCCAGCACGGCATCGGCAGCTTACAATGAGCAGTTCTTC. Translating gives CASTASAAYNEQFF.

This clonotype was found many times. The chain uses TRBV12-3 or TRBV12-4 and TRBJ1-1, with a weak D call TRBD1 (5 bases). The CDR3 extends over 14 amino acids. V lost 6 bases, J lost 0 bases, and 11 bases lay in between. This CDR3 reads CASSRRGVNTEAFF. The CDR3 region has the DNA TGTGCCAGCAGCCGGAGGGGAGTGAACACTGAAGCTTTCTTT.

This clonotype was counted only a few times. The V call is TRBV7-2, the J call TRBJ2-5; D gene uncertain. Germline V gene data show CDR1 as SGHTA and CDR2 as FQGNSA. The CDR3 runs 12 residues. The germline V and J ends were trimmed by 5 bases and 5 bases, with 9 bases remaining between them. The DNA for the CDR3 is TGTGCCAGCAGCCATTCGGTGGAGACCCAGTACTTC. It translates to CASSHSVETQYF.

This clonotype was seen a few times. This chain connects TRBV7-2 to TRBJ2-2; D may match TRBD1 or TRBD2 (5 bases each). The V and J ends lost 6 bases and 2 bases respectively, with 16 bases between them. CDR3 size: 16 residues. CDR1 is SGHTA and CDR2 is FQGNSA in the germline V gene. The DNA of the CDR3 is TGTGCCAGCAGAGAAACCGGGACGGTAAACACCGGGGAGCTGTTTTTT. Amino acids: CASRETGTVNTGELFF.

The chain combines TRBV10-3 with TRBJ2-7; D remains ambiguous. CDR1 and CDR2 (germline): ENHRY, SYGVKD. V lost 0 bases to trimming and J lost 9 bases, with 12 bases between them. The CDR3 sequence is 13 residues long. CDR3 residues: CAISESRGGGQYF. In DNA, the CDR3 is TGTGCCATCAGTGAGTCCCGTGGTGGTGGGCAGTACTTC.

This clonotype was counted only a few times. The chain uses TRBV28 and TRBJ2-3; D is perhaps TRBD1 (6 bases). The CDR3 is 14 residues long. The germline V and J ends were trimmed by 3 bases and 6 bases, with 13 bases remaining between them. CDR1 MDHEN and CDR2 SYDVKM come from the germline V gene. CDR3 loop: CASSFSGVFDTQYF. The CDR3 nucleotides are TGTGCCAGCAGTTTTTCAGGGGTGTTCGATACGCAGTATTTT. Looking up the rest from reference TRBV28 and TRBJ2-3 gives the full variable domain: DVKVTQSSRYLVKRTGEKVFLECVQDMDHENMFWYRQDPGLGLRLIYFSYDVKMKEKGDIPEGYSVSREKKERFSLILESASTNQTSMYLCASSFSGVFDTQYFGPGTRLTVL.

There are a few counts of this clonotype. The CDR3 DNA reads as TGCGCCAGCAGCGCCGGGACGAATAATTCACCCCTCCACTTT. This encodes CASSAGTNNSPLHF. The gene calls are TRBV5-1 and TRBJ1-6, with D perhaps matching TRBD1 (5 bases). The V end was cut by 4 bases, the J end by 5 bases, with 10 bases between. CDR1 SGHRS and CDR2 YFSETQ come from the germline V gene. The CDR3 runs to 14 residues.

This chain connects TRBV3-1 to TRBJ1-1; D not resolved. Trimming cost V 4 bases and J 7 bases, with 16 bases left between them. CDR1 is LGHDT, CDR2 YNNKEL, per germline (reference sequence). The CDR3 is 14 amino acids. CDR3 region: CASSLIADVGEAFF. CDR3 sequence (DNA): TGTGCCAGCAGCCTCATCGCGGACGTTGGTGAAGCTTTCTTT.

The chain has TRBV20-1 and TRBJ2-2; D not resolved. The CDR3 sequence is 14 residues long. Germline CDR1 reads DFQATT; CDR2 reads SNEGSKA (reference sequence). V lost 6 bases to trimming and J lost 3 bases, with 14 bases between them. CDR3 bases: TGCAGTGCCCCTTTACGGGTCGACACCGGGGAGCTGTTTTTT. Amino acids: CSAPLRVDTGELFF.

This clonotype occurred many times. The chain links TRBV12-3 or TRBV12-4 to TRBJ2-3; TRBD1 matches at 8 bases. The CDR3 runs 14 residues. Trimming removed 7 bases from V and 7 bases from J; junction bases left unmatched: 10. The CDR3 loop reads CASTTRGPANTQYF. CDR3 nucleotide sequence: TGTGCCAGCACTACCAGGGGGCCCGCCAATACGCAGTATTTT.